Sequencing of this TCR beta chain was carried out in a study of cytomegalovirus exposure and HLA in healthy donors (dated by TCRdb to about 2017). Background for the entire study: A later analysis indicated that the 90 to 150 validation repertoires were generated on the platform also employed for the 700 or so repertoires of the first cohort. Besides the first cohort of roughly 660 subjects, a separate validation cohort made up of over 95 different subjects was used. The study aimed to test whether cataloging public T cell receptors could reveal signatures of past pathogen exposure. The study combined high-throughput TCR immunosequencing, statistical association of individual TCRs with disease status, and machine learning to predict cytomegalovirus infection status. The study at large found these results: The study gave a list of more than 150 TCR beta chains associated with cytomegalovirus. It was suggested by the authors that the approach could potentially be generalized to other disease states and immunological phenotypes. A later analysis had no HLA typing for the validation cohort, so co-occurrence there was scored across all 120 repertoires. Cytomegalovirus status was reported to be diagnosed by the classifier with high specificity and sensitivity in both the original and validation cohorts. A few of the identified cytomegalovirus-associated TCR beta chains were confirmed in vitro to be specific for cytomegalovirus antigens. While some public TCRs were present in many individuals, most TCR sequences turned up only very rarely across donors. Subsequent analysis determined that TCRs grouped into clusters in the first cohort also showed a tendency toward co-occurrence across the approximately 110 validation repertoires, and 85% to 95% of cluster scores exceeded 0.

The library was prepared using the immunoSEQ multiplex PCR assay. The paper's processing steps were these. A statistical classification framework was built for diagnosing cytomegalovirus status from the catalog of TCR beta chain sequences. TCRdb's version of the immuneACCESS table is confined to in-frame rearrangements and falls short of the full clone set. An unresolved V gene accounts for under half of the shortfall where checked; the remainder is of unknown origin. V, J and clone size are taken as reported in that table, and D and trimming were inferred from the DNA itself. Present in this sample are 350,000 or so clones, 86% of which were seen just once. The top ten constitute around 0.8% of the sample. The CDR3 contains 11 residues, cysteine and phenylalanine counted. Just the 33-base CDR3 DNA is kept, in frame starting at base 1. Trimming at the junction amounts to 6 bases on V and 5 bases on J, and the germline ends lie 9 bases apart. Per the germline V gene (reference sequence), DFQATT is the CDR1 and SNEGSKA is the CDR2.

The donors were included in the validation cohort of over a hundred subjects, a group kept apart from the approximately 700-subject first cohort. To note about this clone: Its antigen is still unknown. The sample holds no much larger clone one base away, and base qualities are not on file.

The origin of this receptor is a woman under 30 in good health and CMV-seronegative. This receptor chain uses TRBV20-1 and TRBJ2-3; a confident D gene designation cannot be given. The sample comprised PBMCs. This receptor carries the CDR3 CSALTGDTQYF. Read as DNA, the sequence is TGCAGTGCGTTGACTGGAGATACGCAGTATTTT.